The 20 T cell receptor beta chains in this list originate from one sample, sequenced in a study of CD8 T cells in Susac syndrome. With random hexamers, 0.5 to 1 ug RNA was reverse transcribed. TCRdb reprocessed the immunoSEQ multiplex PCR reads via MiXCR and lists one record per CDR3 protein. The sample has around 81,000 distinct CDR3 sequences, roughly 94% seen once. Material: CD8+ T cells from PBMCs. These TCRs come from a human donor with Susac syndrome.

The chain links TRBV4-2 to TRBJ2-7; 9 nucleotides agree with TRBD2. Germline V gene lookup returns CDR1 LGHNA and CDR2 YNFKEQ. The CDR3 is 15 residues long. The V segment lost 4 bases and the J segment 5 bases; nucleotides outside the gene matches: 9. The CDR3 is CASSPFSGGPNEQYF. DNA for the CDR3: TGTGCCAGCAGCCCTTTTAGCGGGGGCCCTAACGAGCAGTACTTC.

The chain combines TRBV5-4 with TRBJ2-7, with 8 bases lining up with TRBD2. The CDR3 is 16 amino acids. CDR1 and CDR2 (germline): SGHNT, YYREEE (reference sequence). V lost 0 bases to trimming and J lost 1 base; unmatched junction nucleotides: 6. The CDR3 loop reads CASSLGGTSRSYEQYF. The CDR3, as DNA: TGTGCCAGCAGCTTGGGGGGGACTAGTCGTTCCTACGAGCAGTACTTC.

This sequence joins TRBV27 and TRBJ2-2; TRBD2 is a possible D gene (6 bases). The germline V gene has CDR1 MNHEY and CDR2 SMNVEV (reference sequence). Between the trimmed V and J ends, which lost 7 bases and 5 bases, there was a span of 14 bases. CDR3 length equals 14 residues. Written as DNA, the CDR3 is TGTGCCAGCACCTCGGGGGAGTATACCGGGGAGCTGTTTTTT. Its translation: CASTSGEYTGELFF.

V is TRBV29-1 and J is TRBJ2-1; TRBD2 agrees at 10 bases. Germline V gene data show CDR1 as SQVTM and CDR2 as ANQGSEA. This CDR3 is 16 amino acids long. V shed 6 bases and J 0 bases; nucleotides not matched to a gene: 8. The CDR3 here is CSVHGASGSSYNEQFF. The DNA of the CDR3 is TGCAGCGTCCACGGGGCTAGCGGGAGCTCCTACAATGAGCAGTTCTTC.

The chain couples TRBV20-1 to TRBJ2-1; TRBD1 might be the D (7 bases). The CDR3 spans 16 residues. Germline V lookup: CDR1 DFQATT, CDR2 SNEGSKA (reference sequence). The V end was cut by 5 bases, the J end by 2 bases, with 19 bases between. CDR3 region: CSAAAPGGLAYNEQFF. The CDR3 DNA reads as TGCAGTGCTGCCGCACCAGGGGGGCTAGCCTACAATGAGCAGTTCTTC.

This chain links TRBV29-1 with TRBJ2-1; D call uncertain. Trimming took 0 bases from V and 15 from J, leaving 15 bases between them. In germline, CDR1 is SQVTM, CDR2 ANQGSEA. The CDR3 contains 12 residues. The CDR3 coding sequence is TGCAGCGTTGAAGATTCAGAGACCCCGTGGTTCTTC. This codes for CSVEDSETPWFF.

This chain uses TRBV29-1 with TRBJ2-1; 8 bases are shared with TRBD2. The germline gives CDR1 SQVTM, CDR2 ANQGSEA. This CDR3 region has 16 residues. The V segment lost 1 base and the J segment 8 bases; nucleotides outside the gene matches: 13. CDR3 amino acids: CSVEVVAGSIYDEQFF. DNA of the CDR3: TGCAGCGTTGAAGTAGTAGCGGGGAGTATTTACGATGAGCAGTTCTTC.

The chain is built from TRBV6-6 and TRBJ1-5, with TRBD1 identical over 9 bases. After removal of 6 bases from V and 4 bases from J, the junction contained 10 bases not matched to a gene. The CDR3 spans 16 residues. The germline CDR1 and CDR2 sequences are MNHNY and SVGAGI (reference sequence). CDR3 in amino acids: CASSSDRDRANQPQHF. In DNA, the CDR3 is TGTGCCAGCAGCTCCGACCGGGACAGGGCTAATCAGCCCCAGCATTTT.

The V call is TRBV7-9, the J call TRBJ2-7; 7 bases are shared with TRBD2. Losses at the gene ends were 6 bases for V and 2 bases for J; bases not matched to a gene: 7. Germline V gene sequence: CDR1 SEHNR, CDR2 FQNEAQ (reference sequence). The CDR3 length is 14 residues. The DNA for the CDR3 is TGTGCCAGCAGAAGAGGGGAGGGGACCTACGAGCAGTACTTC. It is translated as CASRRGEGTYEQYF.

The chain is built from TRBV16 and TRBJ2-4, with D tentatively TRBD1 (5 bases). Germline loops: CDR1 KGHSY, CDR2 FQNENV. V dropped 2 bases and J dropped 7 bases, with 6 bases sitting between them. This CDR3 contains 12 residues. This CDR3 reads CASSQRQNIQYF. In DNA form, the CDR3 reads TGTGCCAGCAGCCAACGACAGAACATTCAGTACTTC. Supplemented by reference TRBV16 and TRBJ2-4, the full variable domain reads GEEVAQTPKHLVRGEGQKAKLYCAPIKGHSYVFWYQQVLKNEFKFLISFQNENVFDETGMPKERFSAKCLPNSPCSLEIQATKLEDSAVYFCASSQRQNIQYFGAGTRLSVL.

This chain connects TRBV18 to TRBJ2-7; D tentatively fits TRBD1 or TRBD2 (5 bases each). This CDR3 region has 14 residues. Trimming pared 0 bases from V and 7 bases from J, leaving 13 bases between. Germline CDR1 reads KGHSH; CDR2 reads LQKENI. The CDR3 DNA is TGTGCCAGCTCACCACCGGGGGTGGGCCCGGAGCAGTACTTC. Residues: CASSPPGVGPEQYF.

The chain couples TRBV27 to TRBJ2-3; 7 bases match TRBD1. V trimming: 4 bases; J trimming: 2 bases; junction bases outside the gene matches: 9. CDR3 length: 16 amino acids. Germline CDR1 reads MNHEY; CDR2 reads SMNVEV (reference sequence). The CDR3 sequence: CASSWSQGEVTDTQYF. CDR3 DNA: TGTGCCAGCAGTTGGTCCCAGGGGGAAGTCACAGATACGCAGTATTTT.

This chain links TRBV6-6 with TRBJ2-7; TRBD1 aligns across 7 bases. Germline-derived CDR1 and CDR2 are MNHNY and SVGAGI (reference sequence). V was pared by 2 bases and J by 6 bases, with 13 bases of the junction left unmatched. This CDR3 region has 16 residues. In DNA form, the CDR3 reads TGTGCCAGCAGTTACCCCCTTAGGCAGGGGGTTAGCGAGCAGTACTTC. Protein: CASSYPLRQGVSEQYF.

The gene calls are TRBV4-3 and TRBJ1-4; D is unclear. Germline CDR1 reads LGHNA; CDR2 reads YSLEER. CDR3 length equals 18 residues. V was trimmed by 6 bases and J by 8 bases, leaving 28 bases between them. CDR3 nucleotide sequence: TGCGCCAGCAGTCCAACGGGATACGTGAATGAAAGAGGGGAAAAACTGTTTTTT. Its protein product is CASSPTGYVNERGEKLFF.

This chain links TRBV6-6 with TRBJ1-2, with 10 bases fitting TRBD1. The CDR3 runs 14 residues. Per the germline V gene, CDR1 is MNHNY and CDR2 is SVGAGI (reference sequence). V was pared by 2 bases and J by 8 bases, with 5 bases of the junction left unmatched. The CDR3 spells CASSYPDRGRGYTF. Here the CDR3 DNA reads TGTGCCAGCAGTTACCCTGACAGGGGGCGCGGCTACACCTTC.

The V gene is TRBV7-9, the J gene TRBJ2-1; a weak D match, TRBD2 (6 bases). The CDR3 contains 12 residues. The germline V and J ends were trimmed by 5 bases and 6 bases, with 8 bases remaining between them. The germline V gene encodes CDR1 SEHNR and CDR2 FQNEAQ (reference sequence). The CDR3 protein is CASSLLANEQFF. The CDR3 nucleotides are TGTGCCAGCAGCCTACTAGCCAATGAGCAGTTCTTC. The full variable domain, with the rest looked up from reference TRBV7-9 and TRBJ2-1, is DTGVSQNPRHKITKRGQNVTFRCDPISEHNRLYWYRQTLGQGPEFLTYFQNEAQLEKSRLLSDRFSAERPKGSFSTLEIQRTEQGDSAMYLCASSLLANEQFFGPGTRLTVL.

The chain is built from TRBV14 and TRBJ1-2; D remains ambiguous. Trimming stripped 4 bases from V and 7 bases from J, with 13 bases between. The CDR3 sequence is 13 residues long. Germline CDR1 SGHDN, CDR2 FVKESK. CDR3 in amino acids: CASSRWGALGYTF. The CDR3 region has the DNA TGTGCCAGCAGCCGGTGGGGAGCCCTTGGCTACACCTTC.

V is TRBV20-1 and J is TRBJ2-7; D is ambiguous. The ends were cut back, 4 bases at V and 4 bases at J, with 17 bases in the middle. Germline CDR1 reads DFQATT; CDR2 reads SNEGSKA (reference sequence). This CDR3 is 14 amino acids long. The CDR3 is CSATTELRAYEQYF. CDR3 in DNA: TGCAGTGCTACCACGGAGTTGCGAGCGTACGAGCAGTACTTC.

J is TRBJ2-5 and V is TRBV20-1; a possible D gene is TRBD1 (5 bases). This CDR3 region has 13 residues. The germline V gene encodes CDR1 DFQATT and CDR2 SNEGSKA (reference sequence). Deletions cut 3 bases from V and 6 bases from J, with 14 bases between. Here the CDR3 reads CSASQTLGQTQYF. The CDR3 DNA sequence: TGCAGTGCTAGTCAAACCCTGGGGCAGACCCAGTACTTC.

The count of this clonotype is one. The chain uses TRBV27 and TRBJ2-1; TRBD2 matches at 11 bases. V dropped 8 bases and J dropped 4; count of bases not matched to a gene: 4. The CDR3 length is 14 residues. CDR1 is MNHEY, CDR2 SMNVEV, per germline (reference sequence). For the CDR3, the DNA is TGTGCCAGCCAGACTAGCGGGGAGTACAATGAGCAGTTCTTC. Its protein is CASQTSGEYNEQFF.